This T cell receptor (beta chain) was sequenced for a study of long-term antiretroviral therapy in people with HIV. Study-wide findings and caveats: Possibly under older ART regimens, blood was drawn between about 2004 and 2018.

Germline assignment: CDR1 SGHNT and CDR2 YYREEE (reference sequence). V lost 5 bases to trimming and J lost 5 bases; unmatched junction nucleotides: 6. The CDR3 sequence is 14 residues long. Of note for this clone: Its antigen remains unknown.

immunoSEQ v3.0 was run at survey level. Sequencing aimed to cover about 35,000-55,000 T-cell genomes per sample. Libraries were prepared by immunoSEQ multiplex PCR; TCRdb keeps only in-frame clonotypes and omits some of them. The sample includes some 15,000 clones, roughly 80% of them seen just once. J is TRBJ2-2 and V is TRBV5-4, with TRBD2 matching 7 bases. The receptor was isolated from a man under 40 with HIV. Source: unsorted PBMCs, taken less than 1.3 years before starting antiretroviral therapy. The CDR3 loop reads CASRWAGVTGELFF. The CDR3 DNA is TGTGCCAGCAGGTGGGCGGGAGTTACCGGGGAGCTGTTTTTT.